A single sample gave rise to the 26 T cell receptor beta chains below, sequenced in a study of beta chain features in type 1 diabetes. Sequenced material consisted of expressed TCRB transcripts (all of the isolated RNA was reverse transcribed). The protocol was immunoSEQ multiplex PCR, while the TCRdb copy is restricted to in-frame clones and leaves out a portion. The repertoire consists of approximately 140,000 clones, with 6.9% occurring once and the leading ten covering about 1.3%. Source material: central memory CD4+ T cells from blood. Receptor source: a woman aged 25 to 45 in good health.

This clone was counted ten times or more. The V and J genes are TRBV29-1 and TRBJ2-4, with D possibly matching TRBD1 (5 bases). Germline CDR1 and CDR2: SQVTM and ANQGSEA. The CDR3 is made up of 13 amino acids. V shed 3 bases and J shed 8 bases, with 14 bases lying between them. As DNA, the CDR3 is TGCAGCGTTGAGGGGCAGGATGGGGACATTCAGTACTTC. It specifies CSVEGQDGDIQYF.

The V call is TRBV28, the J call TRBJ1-2; D unresolved. The CDR3 length is 14 residues. V lost 6 bases and J 1 base, leaving 12 bases between the germline ends. The germline CDR1 and CDR2 sequences are MDHEN and SYDVKM. CDR3 sequence reads: CASRTPQLNYGYTF. CDR3 bases: TGTGCCAGCAGGACACCTCAACTTAACTATGGCTACACCTTC.

This chain connects TRBV7-9 to TRBJ2-3, with 8 bases aligning to TRBD2. CDR3 size: 16 residues. V was pared by 6 bases and J by 2 bases, with 10 bases of the junction left unmatched. Germline assignment: CDR1 SEHNR and CDR2 FQNEAQ (reference sequence). In nucleotides, the CDR3 is TGTGCCAGCAGTGGCCCCACTAGCGGATTCACAGATACGCAGTATTTT. Translated: CASSGPTSGFTDTQYF. Full variable domain (missing parts from reference TRBV7-9 and TRBJ2-3): DTGVSQNPRHKITKRGQNVTFRCDPISEHNRLYWYRQTLGQGPEFLTYFQNEAQLEKSRLLSDRFSAERPKGSFSTLEIQRTEQGDSAMYLCASSGPTSGFTDTQYFGPGTRLTVL.

The gene calls are TRBV7-6 and TRBJ2-5; TRBD2 is a possible D gene (5 bases). The CDR3 is made up of 13 amino acids. Germline CDR1 and CDR2: SGHVS and FNYEAQ. V lost 8 bases and J lost 2, with 12 bases in between. The CDR3 sequence: CASAAGRQETQYF. In DNA form, the CDR3 reads TGTGCCAGCGCCGCGGGTAGGCAAGAGACCCAGTACTTC.

At least ten counts were recorded for this clone. V is TRBV4-2 and J is TRBJ2-7, with TRBD1 identical over 7 bases. The CDR3 has 14 residues. The germline V gene encodes CDR1 LGHNA and CDR2 YNFKEQ. The V segment lost 5 bases and the J segment 7 bases; nucleotides outside the gene matches: 11. The CDR3 reads CASSRRTGQGEQYF. CDR3 sequence (DNA): TGTGCCAGCAGCAGACGGACAGGTCAAGGGGAGCAGTACTTC.

The chain joins TRBV4-3 to TRBJ2-1; 13 bases fit TRBD2. CDR3 size: 18 residues. Losses at the gene ends were 1 base for V and 2 bases for J; bases not matched to a gene: 5. Germline V CDR1 and CDR2: LGHNA, YSLEER. CDR3 protein: CASSQGSGLAGAYNEQFF. The CDR3 bases are TGCGCCAGCAGCCAAGGGAGCGGACTAGCGGGGGCCTACAATGAGCAGTTCTTC.

This clone was counted only a few times. The genes are TRBV28 and TRBJ1-2; tentatively, D is TRBD1 (5 bases). Germline loops: CDR1 MDHEN, CDR2 SYDVKM. The CDR3 totals 12 residues. V shed 6 bases and J shed 4 bases, with 9 bases lying between them. The CDR3 DNA reads as TGTGCCAGCAGGACGGACATCTATGGCTACACCTTC. This encodes CASRTDIYGYTF.

This chain links TRBV18 with TRBJ2-7, with TRBD2 identical over 14 bases. Germline V lookup: CDR1 KGHSH, CDR2 LQKENI. With 6 bases clipped from V and 5 bases from J, the junction kept 15 bases outside the gene matches. This CDR3 has 18 residues. CDR3 sequence (DNA): TGTGCCAGCTCCCCATTAACCAGACTAGCGGGAGGGCCCGACGAGCAGTACTTC. Its protein is CASSPLTRLAGGPDEQYF.

This clone was recorded a few times. The chain is built from TRBV2 and TRBJ2-7, with D perhaps matching TRBD1 (5 bases). Per germline, CDR1 SNHLY and CDR2 FYNNEI. The CDR3 extends over 13 amino acids. Trimming left V 5 bases short and J 3 bases short, with 11 bases between. As DNA, the CDR3 is TGTGCCAGCAGTTCCGACAGAAACTACGAGCAGTACTTC. It codes for CASSSDRNYEQYF.

The chain combines TRBV11-1 with TRBJ1-1; 9 nucleotides align to TRBD1. The CDR3 spans 15 residues. CDR1 is SGHAT, CDR2 FQDESV, per germline (reference sequence). V dropped 2 bases and J dropped 7; count of bases not matched to a gene: 8. CDR3 nucleotides: TGTGCCAGCAGCTTAAGGGGACAGGGTTCGGTTGAAGCTTTCTTT. Protein product: CASSLRGQGSVEAFF.

This clone was counted between two and nine times. The chain links TRBV7-2 to TRBJ2-5; 8 nucleotides agree with TRBD2. The junction had 13 bases not matched to a gene; V was cut back by 8 bases and J by 5 bases. There are 15 residues in the CDR3. Germline V gene sequence: CDR1 SGHTA, CDR2 FQGNSA. This CDR3 is CASCQTGGAPETQYF. The CDR3 DNA reads as TGTGCCAGCTGCCAAACCGGGGGGGCGCCTGAGACCCAGTACTTC.

Ten or more counts support this clone. The chain links TRBV27 to TRBJ2-7; D is perhaps TRBD2 (6 bases). Germline CDR1 is MNHEY and CDR2 is SMNVEV (reference sequence). V was pared by 6 bases and J by 0 bases, with 18 bases between. This CDR3 region has 16 residues. The CDR3 here is CASSPLYAGPSYEQYF. The CDR3, as DNA: TGTGCCAGCAGCCCTCTCTACGCGGGACCCTCCTACGAGCAGTACTTC.

The chain carries TRBV28 and TRBJ2-1; 8 nucleotides align to TRBD1. The junction had 9 bases not matched to a gene; V was cut back by 6 bases and J by 8 bases. Germline-derived CDR1 and CDR2 are MDHEN and SYDVKM. The length of the CDR3 is 14 residues. The chain's CDR3 is CASRSGTGLDEQFF. In nucleotides, the CDR3 is TGTGCCAGCAGATCCGGGACAGGTCTCGATGAGCAGTTCTTC.

This clone was recorded many times. The J gene is TRBJ2-1, the V gene TRBV5-1; 12 bases are shared with TRBD2. The CDR3 is 15 residues long. With 3 bases clipped from V and 6 bases from J, the junction kept 4 bases outside the gene matches. Germline V lookup: CDR1 SGHRS, CDR2 YFSETQ. CDR3 loop: CASSSLAGGLNEQFF. The CDR3 DNA sequence: TGCGCCAGCAGCTCACTAGCGGGAGGCCTCAATGAGCAGTTCTTC. The whole variable domain, filled in from reference TRBV5-1 and TRBJ2-1, reads KAGVTQTPRYLIKTRGQQVTLSCSPISGHRSVSWYQQTPGQGLQFLFEYFSETQRNKGNFPGRFSGRQFSNSRSEMNVSTLELGDSALYLCASSSLAGGLNEQFFGPGTRLTVL.

The sample holds a few counts of this clone. This chain connects TRBV9 to TRBJ2-5; D not resolved. From germline, CDR1 is SGDLS and CDR2 YYNGEE. The CDR3 is 13 residues long. Trimming removed 0 bases at V and 9 bases at J, with 12 bases between. The CDR3: CASSVDSGLAQYF. Here the CDR3 DNA reads TGTGCCAGCAGCGTAGACAGTGGATTGGCCCAGTACTTC.

The chain has TRBV6-5 and TRBJ2-7, with 9 bases identical to TRBD2. V was pared by 5 bases and J by 7 bases, with 12 bases of the junction left unmatched. This CDR3 contains 15 residues. The germline V gene has CDR1 MNHEY and CDR2 SVGAGI. The CDR3 coding sequence is TGTGCCAGCAGTCCCCCTGGCCGGGCGGGGGGGGAGCAGTACTTC. It yields the protein CASSPPGRAGGEQYF.

This clone appeared a few times. The chain combines TRBV6-5 with TRBJ1-5; a possible D gene is TRBD1 (5 bases). The CDR3 runs to 15 residues. Germline values: CDR1 MNHEY, CDR2 SVGAGI. V was cut by 0 bases and J by 2 bases, with 8 bases left in between. DNA of the CDR3: TGTGCCAGCAGTTACTCGGGGGGTCGCAATCAGCCCCAGCATTTT. This codes for CASSYSGGRNQPQHF.

J is TRBJ1-1 and V is TRBV27; no clear D. Germline V CDR1 and CDR2: MNHEY, SMNVEV (reference sequence). The CDR3 runs 13 residues. Trimming took 5 bases from V and 3 from J, leaving 10 bases between them. CDR3 in amino acids: CASSRQRDTEAFF. DNA for the CDR3: TGTGCCAGCAGTAGGCAGAGGGACACTGAAGCTTTCTTT.

V and J are TRBV19 and TRBJ1-2; the D is unclear. The CDR3 consists of 13 residues. CDR1 LNHDA and CDR2 SQIVND come from the germline V gene (reference sequence). V lost 5 bases, J lost 3 bases, and 10 bases lay in between. The CDR3 DNA reads as TGTGCCAGTAGTCAACGGGTTTACTATGGCTACACCTTC. As protein: CASSQRVYYGYTF.

CDR3 in amino acids: CASSLARGQGPGNTIYF. Written as DNA, the CDR3 is TGTGCCAGCAGCTTAGCGAGGGGACAGGGGCCTGGAAACACCATATATTTT. The chain joins TRBV7-2 to TRBJ1-3, with 10 bases aligning to TRBD1. V lost 0 bases and J lost 2; bases outside the gene matches: 4. The CDR3 extends over 17 amino acids. The germline V gene encodes CDR1 SGHTA and CDR2 FQGNSA. The complete variable domain, with remaining parts taken from reference TRBV7-2 and TRBJ1-3, reads GAGVSQSPSNKVTEKGKDVELRCDPISGHTALYWYRQSLGQGLEFLIYFQGNSAPDKSGLPSDRFSAERTGGSVSTLTIQRTQQEDSAVYLCASSLARGQGPGNTIYFGEGSWLTVV.

This clone has a handful of counts. V is TRBV6-6 and J is TRBJ2-7; 8 bases line up with TRBD2. The CDR3 sequence is 15 residues long. The trim removed 0 bases at V and 5 bases at J, leaving 6 bases unmatched. Germline assignment: CDR1 MNHNY and CDR2 SVGAGI (reference sequence). This CDR3 reads CASSYSVGRANEQYF. DNA for the CDR3: TGTGCCAGCAGTTACTCGGTCGGGAGGGCTAACGAGCAGTACTTC.

This clone was detected a few times. The chain links TRBV7-8 to TRBJ2-1; TRBD2 agrees at 11 bases. There are 14 residues in the CDR3. Looked up from germline, CDR1 is SGHVS and CDR2 is FQNEAQ. V was pared by 4 bases and J by 9 bases, with 5 bases of the junction left unmatched. The chain's CDR3 is CASSSISGRAEQFF. CDR3 DNA: TGTGCCAGCAGCTCAATTAGCGGGAGGGCTGAGCAGTTCTTC.

This clone occurred many times. The gene calls are TRBV29-1 and TRBJ2-1, with 9 bases matching TRBD2. V trimming: 5 bases; J trimming: 11 bases; junction bases outside the gene matches: 13. The CDR3 sequence is 14 residues long. CDR1 SQVTM and CDR2 ANQGSEA come from the germline V gene. The CDR3 spells CSVTSGRPTMKQFF. The CDR3 DNA follows: TGCAGCGTTACAAGCGGGAGGCCCACAATGAAGCAGTTCTTC.

V gene TRBV14 combines with J gene TRBJ2-1; 7 nucleotides agree with TRBD2. The CDR3 runs to 14 residues. V lost 4 bases and J lost 6; bases outside the gene matches: 6. Germline V CDR1 and CDR2: SGHDN, FVKESK. CDR3 residues: CASSPPGGGNEQFF. CDR3 bases: TGTGCCAGCAGCCCCCCCGGCGGGGGCAATGAGCAGTTCTTC.

This clone was seen more than once but under ten times. The J gene is TRBJ1-2, the V gene TRBV7-8; 9 positions agree with TRBD1. J gave up 5 bases and V 6 bases, and 16 bases lay outside the gene matches. Germline CDR1 and CDR2: SGHVS and FQNEAQ. The CDR3 sequence is 17 residues long. The CDR3 spells CASSPGTGPSSAYGYTF. The CDR3 coding sequence is TGTGCCAGCAGTCCCGGGACAGGGCCCTCCTCAGCTTATGGCTACACCTTC.

This clone occurred a few times. The chain links TRBV7-3 to TRBJ1-2; perhaps TRBD1 as D (5 bases). There are 15 residues in the CDR3. In germline, CDR1 is SGHTA, CDR2 FQGTGA. Trimming left V 0 bases short and J 3 bases short, with 11 bases between. The CDR3 DNA reads as TGTGCCAGCAGCTTAACGGGCGGGGCTGACTATGGCTACACCTTC. Residues: CASSLTGGADYGYTF.